This T cell receptor beta chain was sequenced for a study of T cells in Graves' hyperthyroidism and ophthalmopathy. As for the study in general: Blood from the periphery was taken at initial diagnosis, before any treatment.

Germline V lookup: CDR1 KGHSH, CDR2 LQKENI. This CDR3 has 13 residues. The V end was cut by 3 bases, the J end by 3 bases, with 9 bases between. Exclusions: uncontrolled infection, other autoimmune disease, pregnancy, lactation. Based on clinical symptoms, serum thyroxine and TRAb, thyroid ultrasound and orbital computed tomography, diagnoses were reached. TCR beta CDR3 regions were amplified from RNA. HTBI primers were used for first-round RT-PCR of the TCR CDR3. In TCRdb, the multiplex PCR reads were re-called with MiXCR into one record per CDR3 protein. This sample has more than 300,000 distinct CDR3 sequences, with about 18% found just once. The sample holds many counts of this clonotype. Its cognate antigen is unknown. Study-wide results and caveats: Ophthalmopathy got predicted by the model a median about six months before its onset.

V usage is TRBV18 and J usage is TRBJ2-7; a weak D match, TRBD1 (6 bases). The receptor's source is a man between 18 and 35 years old with Graves' ophthalmopathy. The specimen sequenced was blood. CDR3 protein: CASSPEQGYEQYF. CDR3 in DNA: TGTGCCAGCTCACCCGAACAGGGCTACGAGCAGTACTTC.